This T cell receptor beta chain was captured by sequencing in a study of T cell repertoires in cytomegalovirus infection. This clonotype came up many times. Antigen unknown. In TCRdb, the reads were re-called with MiXCR into one record per CDR3 protein. The sample gives about 130,000 distinct CDR3 sequences, less than 9.5% of which show up once; around 10% is in the top ten. CDR3 size: 14 residues. The V and J ends lost 6 bases and 1 base respectively, with 12 bases between them. Germline V gene data show CDR1 as SGHTA and CDR2 as FQGNSA. Study-wide findings and caveats: What dominated the ex vivo response were HLA-C-restricted CMV-specific TCR beta clonotypes. The cumulative frequency of public TCR beta families distinguished individuals who carried CMV together with the relevant HLA.

The sequence derives from a human donor in good health (CMV status not recorded). Some clones in this sample may be carry-over from other donors' samples. Sequenced input: PBMCs. The V gene is TRBV7-2, the J gene TRBJ1-1, with D possibly TRBD1 on 5 matching bases. The CDR3 sequence: CASRARGKNTEAFF. Here the CDR3 DNA reads TGTGCCAGCAGGGCGCGGGGCAAGAACACTGAAGCTTTCTTT.